This entry lists 30 T cell receptor beta chains sequenced from one sample in a study of blood T cell repertoires in COVID-19. Assay: immunoSEQ multiplex PCR; the TCRdb copy retains only in-frame clones and omits some. The sample consists of 50,000 to 75,000 clones, 81% of them appearing once. Material for sequencing was peripheral blood. The receptor set was obtained from an elderly woman with active or convalescent COVID-19.

The chain couples TRBV25-1 to TRBJ1-6; no clear D. The germline V gene encodes CDR1 MGHDK and CDR2 SYGVNS. The CDR3 spans 15 residues. The V gene lost 2 bases and the J gene lost 6 bases, with 11 bases spanning the gap. CDR3 bases: TGTGCCAGCAGTGAAGGGCCCGTCGGTAATTCACCCCTCCACTTT. It translates to CASSEGPVGNSPLHF.

The rearrangement uses TRBV29-1 and TRBJ2-2; 8 positions agree with TRBD1. This CDR3 contains 16 residues. The ends lost 3 bases at V and 3 bases at J; junction bases unmatched: 9. The V gene's germline CDR1 is SQVTM and CDR2 ANQGSEA. CDR3 bases: TGCAGCGTTGAGATCCGGGACAGGAGGCACACCGGGGAGCTGTTTTTT. It codes for CSVEIRDRRHTGELFF.

V is TRBV2 and J is TRBJ1-2; perhaps TRBD1 as D (6 bases). CDR3 size: 15 residues. The V gene's germline CDR1 is SNHLY and CDR2 FYNNEI. Trimming shortened V by 2 bases and J by 8 bases, and 18 bases separated the two germline ends. The CDR3 DNA sequence: TGTGCCAGCAGTGAAAATGGGGAACCACAGGGAGGCTACACCTTC. Protein: CASSENGEPQGGYTF.

The gene calls are TRBV27 and TRBJ1-1; D is possibly TRBD1 (5 bases). The CDR3 has 15 amino acids. V was pared by 2 bases and J by 0 bases, with 10 bases between. The germline V gene has CDR1 MNHEY and CDR2 SMNVEV (reference sequence). CDR3 DNA: TGTGCCAGCAGTTTAGGGGCAAATATGAACACTGAAGCTTTCTTT. Protein product: CASSLGANMNTEAFF.

V usage is TRBV9 and J usage is TRBJ2-6; tentatively, D is TRBD2 (6 bases). CDR1 SGDLS and CDR2 YYNGEE come from the germline V gene. V dropped 1 base and J dropped 2 bases, with 13 bases sitting between them. CDR3 length: 17 amino acids. In DNA form, the CDR3 reads TGTGCCAGCAGCGTATTCGGGGGTCCGACTGGGGCCAACGTCCTGACTTTC. Its protein is CASSVFGGPTGANVLTF.

This chain joins TRBV4-1 and TRBJ1-2, with 10 bases matching TRBD1. This CDR3 is built from 15 residues. The germline gives CDR1 MGHRA, CDR2 YSYEKL. Trimming at V came to 3 bases and at J to 6 bases, leaving 7 bases not matched to a gene. CDR3 coding DNA: TGCGCCAGCAGCCAGTTATCGGACAGGGGGGATGGCTACACCTTC. Its translation: CASSQLSDRGDGYTF.

The rearrangement links TRBV7-8 to TRBJ1-5; D is unclear. The CDR3 contains 15 residues. The germline CDR1 and CDR2 sequences are SGHVS and FQNEAQ. The germline V and J ends were trimmed by 1 base and 7 bases, with 14 bases remaining between them. In nucleotides, the CDR3 is TGTGCCAGCAGCTTAGTAAATCGAGGGCGCCAGCCCCAGCATTTT. Protein product: CASSLVNRGRQPQHF.

The chain joins TRBV5-4 to TRBJ1-6; D remains ambiguous. Between the trimmed V and J ends, which lost 0 bases and 7 bases, there was a span of 8 bases. CDR1 and CDR2 (germline): SGHNT, YYREEE (reference sequence). The CDR3 is 14 residues long. The CDR3 DNA follows: TGTGCCAGCAGCTTGGGCGTGGTCAATTCACCCCTCCACTTT. Translating it yields CASSLGVVNSPLHF. The complete variable domain, with remaining parts taken from reference TRBV5-4 and TRBJ1-6, reads ETGVTQSPTHLIKTRGQQVTLRCSSQSGHNTVSWYQQALGQGPQFIFQYYREEENGRGNFPPRFSGLQFPNYSSELNVNALELDDSALYLCASSLGVVNSPLHFGNGTRLTVT.

The rearrangement joins TRBV7-2 to TRBJ2-5; 14 nucleotides agree with TRBD2. Germline V gives CDR1 SGHTA, CDR2 FQGNSA. Trimming at V came to 5 bases and at J to 2 bases, leaving 4 bases not matched to a gene. The CDR3 runs to 16 residues. The CDR3 is CASSPGLAGGQETQYF. In DNA form, the CDR3 reads TGTGCCAGCAGCCCCGGACTAGCGGGGGGTCAAGAGACCCAGTACTTC.

This clone was seen only once. The chain employs TRBV27 and TRBJ2-3; tentative D call: TRBD1 (5 bases). The CDR3 covers 16 residues. Between the trimmed V and J ends, which lost 5 bases and 0 bases, there was a span of 15 bases. Germline V CDR1 and CDR2: MNHEY, SMNVEV (reference sequence). CDR3 in amino acids: CASSLGASRSTDTQYF. CDR3 sequence (DNA): TGTGCCAGCAGTCTAGGGGCCAGCCGAAGCACAGATACGCAGTATTTT.

The chain is built from TRBV10-3 and TRBJ1-1; D uncertain. V was shortened by 4 bases and J by 3 bases, with 9 bases between the two germline ends. Germline lookup yields CDR1 ENHRY and CDR2 SYGVKD. The CDR3 has 13 amino acids. The CDR3 coding sequence is TGTGCCATCAGTGGGTCGCAGGACACTGAAGCTTTCTTT. It translates to CAISGSQDTEAFF.

This clone was picked up a small number of times. The chain employs TRBV7-2 and TRBJ2-5, with D possibly TRBD2 on 5 matching bases. The CDR3 spans 15 residues. Germline CDR1 and CDR2: SGHTA and FQGNSA. V lost 2 bases and J lost 3, with 13 bases in between. CDR3 amino acids: CASSLSTSGKETQYF. The CDR3, as DNA: TGTGCCAGCAGCTTAAGTACTAGTGGTAAAGAGACCCAGTACTTC.

V usage is TRBV3-1 (or the pseudogene TRBV3-2) and J usage is TRBJ1-1; perhaps TRBD1 as D (5 bases). With 2 bases removed from V and 10 bases from J, the gap between germline ends came to 11 bases. The CDR3 consists of 12 residues. Germline-derived CDR1 and CDR2 are LGHDT and YNNKEL (reference sequence). CDR3 bases: TGTGCCAGCAGCCAACCCCGGGGGGGAGCTTTCTTT. As protein: CASSQPRGGAFF.

This clone was seen many times. The chain links TRBV27 to TRBJ1-1; TRBD1 agrees at 10 bases. Looked up from germline, CDR1 is MNHEY and CDR2 is SMNVEV (reference sequence). The CDR3 is 17 amino acids. The J segment lost 4 bases and the V segment lost 2 bases, leaving 10 bases of the junction unmatched. The CDR3, as DNA: TGTGCCAGCAGTTTAATGGGTTCCGGGACAGGGGTCACTGAAGCTTTCTTT. Translated: CASSLMGSGTGVTEAFF.

This clone was seen once. This chain connects TRBV7-2 to TRBJ1-3; TRBD1 is a possible D gene (6 bases). V was trimmed by 1 base and J by 0 bases, leaving 7 bases between them. This CDR3 is 15 amino acids long. Germline lookup yields CDR1 SGHTA and CDR2 FQGNSA. The CDR3 loop is CASSLVGASGNTIYF. CDR3 in DNA: TGTGCCAGCAGCTTAGTGGGGGCCTCTGGAAACACCATATATTTT.

V and J are TRBV5-1 and TRBJ2-2, with no clear D. V lost 4 bases and J 0 bases, leaving 13 bases between the germline ends. CDR3 length: 16 amino acids. Germline-derived CDR1 and CDR2 are SGHRS and YFSETQ. CDR3 coding DNA: TGCGCCAGCAGCCCGCAGGTAATCTCGAACACCGGGGAGCTGTTTTTT. It codes for CASSPQVISNTGELFF.

Here the CDR3 DNA reads TGTGCCTCCTCCGCGGGGGGCAGCCGGGGGGGAGAGACCCAGTACTTC. Encoded protein: CASSAGGSRGGETQYF. This rearrangement joins TRBV19 to TRBJ2-5, with 8 nucleotides matching TRBD2. Trimming took 11 bases from V and 4 from J; bases not matched to a gene: 18. Germline CDR1 LNHDA, CDR2 SQIVND (reference sequence). The CDR3 is 16 residues long.

The chain combines TRBV6-2 or TRBV6-3 with TRBJ2-7; 10 nucleotides match TRBD1. Germline V gene sequence: CDR1 MNHEY, CDR2 SVGEGT. The V gene end was trimmed by 4 bases and the J gene end by 3 bases; junction bases not matched to a gene: 0. CDR3 length: 13 residues. CDR3: CASSWTGGYEQYF. CDR3 nucleotide sequence: TGTGCCAGCAGTTGGACAGGGGGCTACGAGCAGTACTTC.

This chain links TRBV3-1 (or the pseudogene TRBV3-2) with TRBJ2-7, with no clear D. The V gene lost 0 bases and the J gene lost 7 bases, with 19 bases spanning the gap. CDR1 is LGHDT and CDR2 is YNNKEL in the germline V gene (reference sequence). The CDR3 totals 16 residues. The CDR3 DNA sequence: TGTGCCAGCAGCCAAGATTGGGCAGGATTAATGAAGGAGCAGTACTTC. This encodes CASSQDWAGLMKEQYF.

The gene calls are TRBV18 and TRBJ1-1; D not resolved. V was cut by 0 bases and J by 7 bases, with 12 bases left in between. CDR3 size: 14 residues. Germline CDR1 KGHSH, CDR2 LQKENI. The CDR3 region is CASSPPSSNREAFF. In DNA form, the CDR3 reads TGTGCCAGCTCACCACCCTCCTCTAACCGTGAAGCTTTCTTT. Drawing the rest from reference TRBV18 and TRBJ1-1, the complete variable domain is NAGVMQNPRHLVRRRGQEARLRCSPMKGHSHVYWYRQLPEEGLKFMVYLQKENIIDESGMPKERFSAEFPKEGPSILRIQQVVRGDSAAYFCASSPPSSNREAFFGQGTRLTVV.

The chain uses TRBV5-1 and TRBJ2-7, with TRBD2 matching 9 bases. The CDR3 covers 15 residues. The V and J ends lost 3 bases and 4 bases, in that order; junction bases with no gene match: 8. Germline-derived CDR1 and CDR2 are SGHRS and YFSETQ. The CDR3, as DNA: TGCGCCAGCAGCTCCCAAGCGGGGGGCGGGTACGAGCAGTACTTC. Translated: CASSSQAGGGYEQYF.

The chain is built from TRBV11-2 and TRBJ2-7; 8 bases are a match to TRBD1. V gave up 2 bases and J gave up 2 bases; unmatched junction bases: 11. Germline V gives CDR1 SGHAT, CDR2 FQNNGV. The CDR3 covers 17 residues. CDR3 loop: CASSLYPRQGLPYEQYF. CDR3 coding DNA: TGTGCCAGCAGCTTATACCCGAGACAGGGGCTTCCCTACGAGCAGTACTTC.

The V gene is TRBV28, the J gene TRBJ2-1, with TRBD1 as a possible D gene (6 bases). The V gene lost 5 bases and the J gene lost 2 bases, with 13 bases spanning the gap. This CDR3 contains 15 residues. Germline assignment: CDR1 MDHEN and CDR2 SYDVKM. The CDR3, as DNA: TGTGCCAGCAGTCAGCAGGGGCCAGCCTACAATGAGCAGTTCTTC. Amino acids: CASSQQGPAYNEQFF.

This chain joins TRBV7-2 and TRBJ1-6, with 8 bases fitting TRBD1. Looked up from germline, CDR1 is SGHTA and CDR2 is FQGNSA. The CDR3 contains 16 residues. V lost 1 base to trimming and J lost 2 bases; unmatched junction nucleotides: 1. CDR3 bases: TGTGCCAGCAGCTTAGAGACAGGGGCCTATAATTCACCCCTCCACTTT. This translates into CASSLETGAYNSPLHF.

CDR3 sequence: CASSPRQAPTFYGYTF. The CDR3 coding sequence is TGTGCCAGCAGTCCCCGACAAGCCCCGACATTTTATGGCTACACCTTC. The rearrangement uses TRBV27 and TRBJ1-2, with D unresolved. Looked up from germline, CDR1 is MNHEY and CDR2 is SMNVEV (reference sequence). The germline V and J ends were trimmed by 5 bases and 5 bases, with 21 bases remaining between them. The CDR3 totals 16 residues.

The chain has TRBV9 and TRBJ2-1; TRBD2 matches 9 bases. The CDR3 runs 13 residues. With V trimmed by 7 bases and J by 7 bases, 6 bases remained unmatched. Per germline, CDR1 SGDLS and CDR2 YYNGEE. This chain's CDR3 is CASAGGPRNEQFF. As DNA, the CDR3 is TGTGCCAGCGCGGGGGGGCCTAGGAATGAGCAGTTCTTC.

This chain links TRBV9 with TRBJ1-1; D is uncertain. Per the germline V gene, CDR1 is SGDLS and CDR2 is YYNGEE. The CDR3 has 15 residues. Trimming took 4 bases from V and 0 from J, leaving 13 bases between them. CDR3 sequence (DNA): TGTGCCAGCAGCCCCCGAGACACGATGAACACTGAAGCTTTCTTT. It codes for CASSPRDTMNTEAFF.

This clone was observed once. The rearrangement uses TRBV27 and TRBJ1-2, with 8 bases identical to TRBD1. The germline CDR1 and CDR2 sequences are MNHEY and SMNVEV (reference sequence). The CDR3 is 14 residues long. V lost 6 bases to trimming and J lost 0 bases; unmatched junction nucleotides: 3. The DNA for the CDR3 is TGTGCCAGCAGCCGGACAGGGACTAACTATGGCTACACCTTC. It specifies CASSRTGTNYGYTF.

This clone was counted a few times. This chain joins TRBV10-1 and TRBJ1-3; TRBD1 aligns across 9 bases. This CDR3 region has 14 residues. V was clipped by 6 bases and J by 2 bases; unmatched bases: 2. Germline CDR1 WNHNN, CDR2 SYGVQD (reference sequence). For the CDR3, the DNA is TGCGCCAGCAGCCGGGACAGGGCTGGAAACACCATATATTTT. Translated: CASSRDRAGNTIYF.

V is TRBV6-5 and J is TRBJ1-3, with 10 bases lining up with TRBD1. Germline CDR1 reads MNHEY; CDR2 reads SVGAGI. CDR3 size: 15 residues. V shed 4 bases, J shed 4 bases, and the junction held 4 bases outside the gene matches. The CDR3 protein is CASSSGQGSGNTIYF. The DNA for the CDR3 is TGTGCCAGCAGTTCGGGACAGGGGAGCGGAAACACCATATATTTT.